This T cell receptor (beta chain) stems from a study of blood T cell repertoires in COVID-19. Sequencing was performed with immunoSEQ multiplex PCR; in TCRdb, only in-frame clones are kept and a portion is missing. The table includes about 89,000 clones, about 84% detected once. J lost 4 bases, V lost 0 bases, and 5 bases had no gene match. The CDR3 length is 16 residues. The germline V gene has CDR1 SGDLS and CDR2 YYNGEE. The source material was peripheral blood. The receptor was derived from a woman aged 80 or over with acute or convalescent COVID-19. The V call is TRBV9, the J call TRBJ2-3, with TRBD2 matching 10 bases. The CDR3 DNA sequence: TGTGCCAGCAGCGTAGCTTCTAGCGGGGGTTCAGATACGCAGTATTTT. It yields the protein CASSVASSGGSDTQYF.